This TCR beta chain was identified during a study of cytomegalovirus exposure and HLA in healthy donors. Primers included in the PCR were 60 Vbeta and 13 Jbeta primers. Sequencing was performed with immunoSEQ multiplex PCR; in TCRdb, only in-frame clones are kept and a portion is missing. The data show 150,000 to 200,000 clones, with 70% to 85% seen just once and 4.4% held by the top ten. Per the germline V gene, CDR1 is ENHRY and CDR2 is SYGVKD. The CDR3 consists of 14 residues. Between the trimmed V and J ends, which lost 6 bases and 12 bases, there was a span of 23 bases. The sample taken for sequencing was PBMCs. The gene calls are TRBV10-3 and TRBJ1-1; D perhaps matches TRBD1 (6 bases). The clonotype was recovered from a woman aged 25 to 45 in good health and CMV-seropositive. The CDR3 region has the DNA TGTGCCATCAGAGTTGGGGGGGAAGGACAGTCTTCTTTCTTT. Protein product: CAIRVGGEGQSSFF.